The T cell receptor (beta chain) described here comes from a study of OX40 agonist ivuxolimab in advanced cancers. This clone has only one observation. The data were produced by immunoSEQ multiplex PCR, yet TCRdb's version contains in-frame clones alone and is incomplete. The table includes about 36,000 clones, around 80% detected once. Trimming pared 7 bases from V and 3 bases from J, leaving 17 bases between. Germline V gene data show CDR1 as SNHLY and CDR2 as FYNNEI. The CDR3 extends over 15 amino acids. The source of this sequence is an adult with an advanced solid tumor such as melanoma, head and neck, liver or kidney cancer. The chain employs TRBV2 and TRBJ2-3; D might be TRBD1 (6 bases). The specimen was CD4+ or CD8+ T cells sorted from blood, collected in a trial of the OX40 agonist ivuxolimab. Here the CDR3 DNA reads TGTGCCAGCAATTCAGCAGGGGTTCGGACAGATACGCAGTATTTT. The encoded protein is CASNSAGVRTDTQYF.